These 24 T cell receptor beta chains came from one sample sequenced in a study of blood T cell repertoires in COVID-19. Profiling relied on immunoSEQ multiplex PCR, and the TCRdb table lists in-frame clones only, not all of them. The repertoire holds about 180,000 clones, with roughly 83% as singletons. The source material was peripheral blood. These receptors were obtained from a human donor in a cohort sampled during active COVID-19.

This chain uses TRBV7-2 with TRBJ1-1; the D is unclear. The germline CDR1 and CDR2 sequences are SGHTA and FQGNSA. This CDR3 spans 12 amino acids. V lost 3 bases, J lost 5 bases, and 7 bases lay in between. The CDR3 DNA is TGTGCCAGCAGCTTCGGAGTAACTGAAGCTTTCTTT. The encoded protein is CASSFGVTEAFF.

This sequence joins TRBV6-2 or TRBV6-3 and TRBJ2-7, with D possibly being TRBD2 (5 bases). The ends were cut back, 0 bases at V and 7 bases at J, with 16 bases in the middle. CDR3 length: 15 residues. The germline V gene encodes CDR1 MNHEY and CDR2 SVGEGT. In nucleotides, the CDR3 is TGTGCCAGCAGTTACTCTATGGACTCGGATAGGGAGCAGTACTTC. It translates to CASSYSMDSDREQYF.

The rearrangement joins TRBV6-5 to TRBJ2-7; 7 nucleotides line up with TRBD1. The CDR3 loop spans 14 amino acids. V trimming: 0 bases; J trimming: 3 bases; junction bases outside the gene matches: 2. CDR1 MNHEY and CDR2 SVGAGI come from the germline V gene. CDR3: CASSYSGQLYEQYF. For the CDR3, the DNA is TGTGCCAGCAGTTACTCGGGACAGCTCTACGAGCAGTACTTC.

The V call is TRBV7-2, the J call TRBJ2-7; 12 positions match TRBD2. The CDR3 loop spans 17 amino acids. J was trimmed by 0 bases and V by 0 bases; bases with no gene match: 3. From germline, CDR1 is SGHTA and CDR2 FQGNSA. Here the CDR3 reads CASSLALTSGSSYEQYF. In DNA form, the CDR3 reads TGTGCCAGCAGCTTAGCCTTGACTAGCGGGAGCTCCTACGAGCAGTACTTC.

The chain combines TRBV25-1 with TRBJ2-7; a weak D match, TRBD1 (6 bases). The germline V and J ends were trimmed by 9 bases and 3 bases, with 15 bases remaining between them. The V gene's germline CDR1 is MGHDK and CDR2 SYGVNS. This CDR3 spans 13 amino acids. CDR3 nucleotides: TGTGCCAGGGGACGGACAGCGAGCTACGAGCAGTACTTC. Translation gives CARGRTASYEQYF.

V gene TRBV5-8 combines with J gene TRBJ2-7; 7 positions agree with TRBD1. The germline gives CDR1 SGHTS, CDR2 YDEGEE. Germline trimming cut 4 bases from V and 0 bases from J; bases unmatched to any gene: 13. The CDR3 contains 17 residues. CDR3 sequence reads: CASSATRQGRDSYEQYF. CDR3 DNA sequence: TGTGCCAGCAGCGCAACAAGACAGGGCCGGGACTCCTACGAGCAGTACTTC.

The chain is built from TRBV5-1 and TRBJ2-7, with a possible D match to TRBD1 (6 bases). With 3 bases removed from V and 7 bases from J, the gap between germline ends came to 14 bases. The CDR3 extends over 13 amino acids. Germline CDR1 is SGHRS and CDR2 is YFSETQ. CDR3 protein: CASSSQGYGEQYF. The CDR3 region has the DNA TGCGCCAGCAGCTCCCAGGGGTATGGAGAGCAGTACTTC.

V usage is TRBV19 and J usage is TRBJ2-1, with 8 bases matching TRBD2. The CDR3 has 16 residues. The V and J ends lost 6 bases and 1 base, in that order; junction bases with no gene match: 8. Germline values: CDR1 LNHDA, CDR2 SQIVND (reference sequence). The CDR3 DNA reads as TGTGCCAGTAGACTGCTAGCGGGTGGGTCCTACAATGAGCAGTTCTTC. Amino acids: CASRLLAGGSYNEQFF.

The chain carries TRBV15 and TRBJ1-4, with D perhaps TRBD1 (6 bases). This CDR3 is built from 19 residues. Trimming took off 5 bases at V and 2 bases at J, with 24 bases between the two ends. CDR1 LNHNV and CDR2 YYDKDF come from the germline V gene (reference sequence). The CDR3 sequence is CATSRNRDTGVRTNEKLFF. CDR3 sequence (DNA): TGTGCCACCAGCCGAAACCGGGACACTGGAGTTAGGACTAATGAAAAACTGTTTTTT.

The rearrangement joins TRBV20-1 to TRBJ1-6, with TRBD1 identical over 8 bases. J was trimmed by 10 bases and V by 3 bases; bases with no gene match: 8. This CDR3 contains 14 residues. Germline CDR1 reads DFQATT; CDR2 reads SNEGSKA (reference sequence). In DNA, the CDR3 is TGCAGTGCTAGTGATGCAGGGGGCTGGTCACCCCTCCACTTT. Residues: CSASDAGGWSPLHF.

This chain links TRBV4-1 with TRBJ1-6, with 8 bases aligning to TRBD1. The germline V gene encodes CDR1 MGHRA and CDR2 YSYEKL. V dropped 5 bases and J dropped 5; count of bases not matched to a gene: 11. The CDR3 is 17 amino acids. CDR3 sequence: CASSYRTPGQDNSPLHF. The CDR3 DNA reads as TGCGCCAGCAGCTATAGAACCCCGGGACAGGATAATTCACCCCTCCACTTT.

V is TRBV27 and J is TRBJ2-7; a weak D match, TRBD1 (5 bases). The CDR3 is 13 residues long. The germline V and J ends were trimmed by 6 bases and 3 bases, with 12 bases remaining between them. Germline V lookup: CDR1 MNHEY, CDR2 SMNVEV (reference sequence). DNA of the CDR3: TGTGCCAGCAGGGCAATTGGACACTACGAGCAGTACTTC. Translated, it gives CASRAIGHYEQYF.

The chain carries TRBV3-1 (or the pseudogene TRBV3-2) and TRBJ2-2; TRBD2 aligns across 9 bases. The V and J ends lost 0 bases and 6 bases, in that order; junction bases with no gene match: 5. This CDR3 contains 16 residues. CDR1 is LGHDT and CDR2 is YNNKEL in the germline V gene (reference sequence). The CDR3 coding sequence is TGTGCCAGCAGCCAAGATAAAGCGGGAGGTCCCGGGGAGCTGTTTTTT. Translation: CASSQDKAGGPGELFF.

V and J are TRBV4-1 and TRBJ2-3, with 14 nucleotides matching TRBD2. Germline loops: CDR1 MGHRA, CDR2 YSYEKL. J lost 6 bases, V lost 4 bases, and 15 bases had no gene match. The CDR3 has 19 residues. In nucleotides, the CDR3 is TGCGCCAGCAGCCCCAGACTAGCGGGAGGGGGTAATAGTAGGGATACGCAGTATTTT. Translation: CASSPRLAGGGNSRDTQYF.

This clone was recorded a few times. The chain couples TRBV7-3 to TRBJ1-1, with a tentative D call TRBD1 (6 bases). Germline V lookup: CDR1 SGHTA, CDR2 FQGTGA. The V and J ends lost 5 bases and 1 base respectively, with 11 bases between them. The CDR3 consists of 14 residues. For the CDR3, the DNA is TGTGCCAGCAGCGCCAGGGGTGGGAACACTGAAGCTTTCTTT. This codes for CASSARGGNTEAFF. The complete variable domain, with remaining parts taken from reference TRBV7-3 and TRBJ1-1, reads GAGVSQTPSNKVTEKGKYVELRCDPISGHTALYWYRQSLGQGPEFLIYFQGTGAADDSGLPNDRFFAVRPEGSVSTLKIQRTERGDSAVYLCASSARGGNTEAFFGQGTRLTVV.

V and J are TRBV27 and TRBJ1-2; TRBD1 aligns across 10 bases. This CDR3 has 15 residues. Trimming took 0 bases from V and 2 from J; bases not matched to a gene: 0. Germline loops: CDR1 MNHEY, CDR2 SMNVEV (reference sequence). The CDR3 DNA sequence: TGTGCCAGCAGTTTATCGGACAGGGGGAACTATGGCTACACCTTC. Residues: CASSLSDRGNYGYTF.

The chain combines TRBV24-1 with TRBJ2-1; TRBD2 might be the D (5 bases). V lost 5 bases to trimming and J lost 0 bases, with 16 bases between them. This CDR3 has 17 amino acids. CDR1 is KGHDR, CDR2 SFDVKD, per germline. The CDR3 DNA follows: TGTGCCACCAGTGGCTCCGGACTGCAGAGCTCCTACAATGAGCAGTTCTTC. Amino acids: CATSGSGLQSSYNEQFF.

The chain joins TRBV3-1 (or the pseudogene TRBV3-2) to TRBJ1-1, with a possible D match to TRBD1 (5 bases). V was cut by 0 bases and J by 5 bases, with 13 bases left in between. Germline loops: CDR1 LGHDT, CDR2 YNNKEL (reference sequence). The CDR3 spans 15 residues. The CDR3 DNA reads TGTGCCAGCAGCCAAGACCAGGGCGTCTGGACTGAAGCTTTCTTT. This encodes CASSQDQGVWTEAFF.

The chain couples TRBV25-1 to TRBJ2-1, with 9 bases that match TRBD2. The CDR3 has 17 residues. The V and J ends lost 3 bases and 3 bases, in that order; junction bases with no gene match: 9. Germline loops: CDR1 MGHDK, CDR2 SYGVNS. CDR3 region: CASSELTSGRRYNEQFF. The CDR3 nucleotides read TGTGCCAGCAGTGAGCTGACGAGCGGGAGGCGCTACAATGAGCAGTTCTTC.

This sequence joins TRBV6-5 and TRBJ1-2; 10 positions match TRBD1. Per the germline V gene, CDR1 is MNHEY and CDR2 is SVGAGI. The V and J ends lost 2 bases and 5 bases, in that order; junction bases with no gene match: 2. The CDR3 totals 14 residues. The CDR3 DNA reads as TGTGCCAGCAGTTACGGGGGACAGGGGTATGGCTACACCTTC. Translating it yields CASSYGGQGYGYTF.

The V call is TRBV12-3 or TRBV12-4, the J call TRBJ1-1, with a tentative D call TRBD1 (5 bases). The V end was cut by 5 bases, the J end by 5 bases, with 12 bases between. CDR3 size: 13 residues. The DNA for the CDR3 is TGTGCCAGCAGTCTTTCGGGGGGGACTGAAGCTTTCTTT. This codes for CASSLSGGTEAFF.

This chain uses TRBV29-1 with TRBJ2-7; maybe TRBD1 (5 bases). V lost 4 bases, J lost 3 bases, and 13 bases lay in between. The CDR3 spans 13 residues. Germline V CDR1 and CDR2: SQVTM, ANQGSEA. CDR3 loop: CSVGQGLIYEQYF. In DNA form, the CDR3 reads TGCAGCGTTGGGCAGGGTCTTATCTACGAGCAGTACTTC.

For the CDR3, the DNA is TGTGCCAGCAGCCCGGACAGGGTTTCGTACGAGCAGTACTTC. It encodes CASSPDRVSYEQYF. The rearrangement links TRBV5-4 to TRBJ2-7; TRBD1 matches 8 bases. The germline V gene encodes CDR1 SGHNT and CDR2 YYREEE (reference sequence). V dropped 4 bases and J dropped 4; count of bases not matched to a gene: 7. The length of the CDR3 is 14 residues.

The V gene is TRBV7-8, the J gene TRBJ2-5; D might be TRBD2 (5 bases). V dropped 3 bases and J dropped 4 bases, with 9 bases sitting between them. CDR1 is SGHVS and CDR2 is FQNEAQ in the germline V gene. There are 13 residues in the CDR3. This CDR3 is CASSFDGRETQYF. The DNA of the CDR3 is TGTGCCAGCAGCTTCGATGGGAGAGAGACCCAGTACTTC.